This T cell receptor beta chain originates from a study of OX40 agonist ivuxolimab in advanced cancers. Clones were sequenced by immunoSEQ multiplex PCR, and TCRdb holds only the in-frame ones, with some missing. The sample has 24,000 or so clones, roughly 90% seen once; the top ten hold 49%. The CDR3 consists of 12 residues. CDR1 is MDHEN, CDR2 SYDVKM, per germline. Trimming took 5 bases from V and 1 from J, leaving 6 bases between them. The sample was CD4+ or CD8+ T cells sorted from blood, taken in a trial of the OX40 agonist ivuxolimab. The V gene is TRBV28, the J gene TRBJ2-7, with D hard to call. The sequence was obtained from an adult with an advanced solid tumor such as melanoma, head and neck, liver or kidney cancer. CDR3 region: CASSKESYEQYF. The DNA for the CDR3 is TGTGCCAGCAGTAAGGAGTCCTACGAGCAGTACTTC.